This record concerns one TCR beta chain sequence. The antigen is undetermined. This specimen comes from a study of T cell repertoires in cytomegalovirus infection. Via MiXCR, TCRdb re-called the reads, giving one row per CDR3 protein. Of approximately 250,000 distinct CDR3 sequences in the sample, roughly 9.1% are singletons; the top ten hold about 16%. The CDR3 is made up of 15 amino acids. V shed 0 bases, J shed 2 bases, and the junction held 5 bases outside the gene matches. Germline-derived CDR1 and CDR2 are SGHNT and YYREEE (reference sequence). General study results and limits: CMV-specific TCR beta clonotypes restricted by HLA-C were the ones dominating the ex vivo response.

This sequence was found in a human donor in good health (CMV status not recorded). Some clones in this sample may be carry-over from other donors' samples. Sequences were obtained from PBMCs. The chain recombines TRBV5-4 with TRBJ2-7; 7 bases match TRBD2. The CDR3 loop reads CASSLGGTKTYEQYF. CDR3 nucleotides: TGTGCCAGCAGCTTGGGAGGGACTAAAACCTACGAGCAGTACTTC.